This T cell receptor (beta chain) was recovered during a study of T cell responses to AZD1222 COVID-19 vaccine. The CDR3 is 12 amino acids. Trimming left V 8 bases short and J 7 bases short, with 9 bases between. Germline lookup yields CDR1 MNHNY and CDR2 SVGAGI (reference sequence). Clones were read by immunoSEQ multiplex PCR, and TCRdb kept only the in-frame ones, dropping some. The table shows about 150,000 clones, with around nine tenths occurring only once. The receptor was isolated from an adult in good health. The material sequenced was peripheral blood, taken on day 0 of AZD1222 vaccination. The chain employs TRBV6-6 and TRBJ1-6; D remains ambiguous. The CDR3 protein is CASGPGNSPLHF. The CDR3 DNA is TGTGCCAGCGGACCGGGGAATTCACCCCTCCACTTT.